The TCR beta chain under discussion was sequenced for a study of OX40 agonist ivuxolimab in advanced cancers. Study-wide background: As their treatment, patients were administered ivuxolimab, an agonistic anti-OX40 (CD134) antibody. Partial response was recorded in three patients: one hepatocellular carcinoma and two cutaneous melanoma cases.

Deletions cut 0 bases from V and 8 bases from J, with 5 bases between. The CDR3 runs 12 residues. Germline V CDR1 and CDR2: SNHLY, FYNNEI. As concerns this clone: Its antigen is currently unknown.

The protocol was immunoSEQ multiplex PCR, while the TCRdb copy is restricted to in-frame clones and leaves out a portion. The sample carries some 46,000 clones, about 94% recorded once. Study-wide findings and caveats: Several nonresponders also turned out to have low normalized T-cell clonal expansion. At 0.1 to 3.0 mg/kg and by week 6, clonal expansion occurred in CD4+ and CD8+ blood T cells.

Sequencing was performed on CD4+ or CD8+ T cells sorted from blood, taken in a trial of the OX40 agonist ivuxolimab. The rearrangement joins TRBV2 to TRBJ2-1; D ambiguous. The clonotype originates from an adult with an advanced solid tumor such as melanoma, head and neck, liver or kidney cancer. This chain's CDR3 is CASSEAKDEQFF. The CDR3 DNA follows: TGTGCCAGCAGTGAAGCGAAGGATGAGCAGTTCTTC.